This is a list of T cell receptor beta chains from one sample in a study of cytomegalovirus exposure and HLA in healthy donors. The method was immunoSEQ multiplex PCR; TCRdb's version includes in-frame clones alone and lacks a portion of them. This table holds some 150,000 clones, around 86% found once. The sample taken for sequencing was PBMCs. These receptors originate from a man younger than 30 in good health and CMV-seropositive. Each CDR3 is given with its conserved first and last residue. The D gene is left open where the match is weak. Only part of the rows carry a size: once, few, many, or a class if the clone is expanded.

clone size	J gene	D gene	V gene	CDR3 DNA	CDR3 protein
-	TRBJ2-1	TRBD1	TRBV6-5	TGTGCCAGCAGTTGGGACAGGTTAAATGAGCAGTTCTTC	CASSWDRLNEQFF
-	TRBJ1-2	-	TRBV7-2	TGTGCCAGCAGCCAAGGACAATATCCCTACACCTTC	CASSQGQYPYTF
-	TRBJ2-1	-	TRBV12-5	TGTGCTAGTGGTTCAGGGAACTCTTACAATGAGCAGTTCTTC	CASGSGNSYNEQFF
-	TRBJ2-3	TRBD1	TRBV9	TGTGCCAGCAGCGTAGGTGGGACAGGGGGCTTTGGAGATACGCAGTATTTT	CASSVGGTGGFGDTQYF
-	TRBJ2-6	TRBD1	TRBV5-1	TGCGCCAGCAGCCCTACAGGGGTGGCTGGGGCCAACGTCCTGACTTTC	CASSPTGVAGANVLTF
few	TRBJ2-7	-	TRBV7-9	TGTGCCAGCAGCTTAGCCAGTTTAGAGCAGTACTTC	CASSLASLEQYF
once	TRBJ1-1	TRBD1	TRBV5-1	TGCGCCAGCAGCTCTACCCGGGGACAGGCATACGTTCCGAACACTGAAGCTTTCTTT	CASSSTRGQAYVPNTEAFF
-	TRBJ2-5	TRBD2	TRBV18	TGTGCCAGCTCCTTCGGGAGGGAACAAGAGACCCAGTACTTC	CASSFGREQETQYF
-	TRBJ2-2	TRBD2	TRBV4-2	TGTGCCAGCAGCCAAGATACTAGCGGGGGGGCCGGGGAGCTGTTTTTT	CASSQDTSGGAGELFF
few	TRBJ2-1	-	TRBV27	TGTGCCAGCACCCACACAGGTCGCGCGTCTCTTTACAATGAGCAGTTCTTC	CASTHTGRASLYNEQFF
-	TRBJ2-6	-	TRBV7-6	TGTGCCAGCACCCTCACAGGCTCTGGGGCCAACGTCCTGACTTTC	CASTLTGSGANVLTF
-	TRBJ1-5	-	TRBV14	TGTGCCAGCAGCCACACAGGGTTCAATCAGCCCCAGCATTTT	CASSHTGFNQPQHF
-	TRBJ2-1	-	TRBV7-2	TGTGCCAGCACCCAGGGGGGATCCGGAAGGGATAATGAGCAGTTCTTC	CASTQGGSGRDNEQFF
-	TRBJ2-7	TRBD2	TRBV4-3	TGCGCCAGCAGCCAACTAGCGGGGACCTACGAGCAGTACTTC	CASSQLAGTYEQYF
-	TRBJ1-6	-	TRBV18	TGTGCCAGCTCCAAGACCCCGGGACATGAGAAAGGTTCACCCCTCCACTTT	CASSKTPGHEKGSPLHF
few	TRBJ2-7	-	TRBV30	TGTGCCTGGAGTGTAACGGGGTACGAGCAGTACTTC	CAWSVTGYEQYF
-	TRBJ2-5	-	TRBV7-9	TGTGCCAGCAGCCCAGCGAGGTACCAAGAGACCCAGTACTTC	CASSPARYQETQYF
-	TRBJ2-3	TRBD2	TRBV18	TGTGCCAGCTCAGGACTAGCGGGGGGATACACAGATACGCAGTATTTT	CASSGLAGGYTDTQYF
-	TRBJ1-5	-	TRBV28	TGTGCCAGTATACCTCAGGGTTTGGGGCCCCAGCATTTT	CASIPQGLGPQHF
few	TRBJ2-2	-	TRBV6-6	TGTGCCAGCACTTTTCTCCTGAACACCGGGGAGCTGTTTTTT	CASTFLLNTGELFF
-	TRBJ1-1	-	TRBV7-8	TGTGCCAGCAGCTTGGCTACCGGGACTACAGCTTTCTTT	CASSLATGTTAFF
-	TRBJ2-5	TRBD2	TRBV5-1	TGCGCCAGCAGCTACTGGGGGGGTGAGACCCAGTACTTC	CASSYWGGETQYF
-	TRBJ2-7	-	TRBV27	TGTGCCAGCAGGACTCTAGCGAAAAGCTCCTACGAGCAGTACTTC	CASRTLAKSSYEQYF
-	TRBJ1-1	TRBD1	TRBV9	TGTGCCAGCAGCGTTGGACAGGGCCGGAGTGAAGCTTTCTTT	CASSVGQGRSEAFF
-	TRBJ2-7	-	TRBV18	TGTGCCAGCTCACCAGAAACCTATCAGGGCTACGAGCAGTACTTC	CASSPETYQGYEQYF
-	TRBJ1-6	-	TRBV9	TGTGCCAGCAGCCCCCAGGGTGAACCCCTCCACTTT	CASSPQGEPLHF
few	TRBJ2-7	-	TRBV25-1	TGTGCCAGCAGTAAAGGCAGGGGCAGCTCCTACGAGCAGTACTTC	CASSKGRGSSYEQYF
-	TRBJ2-7	TRBD1	TRBV7-9	TGTGCCAGCAGCTCCGGAGTAGCCGGGACAGAGAACTCCTACGAGCAGTACTTC	CASSSGVAGTENSYEQYF
-	TRBJ2-7	TRBD1	TRBV5-6	TGTGCCAGCAGCTACTGGGACAGGGTCTACGAGCAGTACTTC	CASSYWDRVYEQYF
-	TRBJ2-5	-	TRBV7-2	TGTGCCAGCAGCTTTCGGGGGACGGAGACCCAGTACTTC	CASSFRGTETQYF
-	TRBJ2-3	TRBD2	TRBV25-1	TGTGCCAGCAGTCGGACGGGAGGGCGACATACGCAGTATTTT	CASSRTGGRHTQYF
-	TRBJ2-2	TRBD1	TRBV7-9	TGTGCCAGCAGCCGGGACAGGGGAAGAAACACCGGGGAGCTGTTTTTT	CASSRDRGRNTGELFF
-	TRBJ2-3	TRBD2	TRBV5-1	TGCGCCAGCAGCCGACTAGCGGGAGATACGCAGTATTTT	CASSRLAGDTQYF
-	TRBJ2-3	TRBD1	TRBV4-3	TGCGCCAGCAGCCAAGTCCGGGACAGGGCGTCAGATACGCAGTATTTT	CASSQVRDRASDTQYF
once	TRBJ1-2	-	TRBV5-6	TGTGCCAGCAGCCCGGGACTTAACTATGGCTACACCTTC	CASSPGLNYGYTF
-	TRBJ2-1	-	TRBV5-1	TGCGCCAGCAGCCCGTATCCAGGGGAGTTGGGCTACAATGAGCAGTTCTTC	CASSPYPGELGYNEQFF
-	TRBJ2-3	TRBD2	TRBV14	TGTGCCAGCAGCTTGATAGCGGGGGTCACAGATACGCAGTATTTT	CASSLIAGVTDTQYF
once	TRBJ2-7	TRBD1	TRBV28	TGTGCCAGCAGTTTAGCGGGACAGGGGGCCTACGAGCAGTACTTC	CASSLAGQGAYEQYF
-	TRBJ2-5	-	TRBV9	TGTGCCAGCAGCCCCCTTCCGGGAGAGACCCAGTACTTC	CASSPLPGETQYF
-	TRBJ1-5	-	TRBV19	TGTGCCAGTAGTATATCAGGGCCCAGCAATCAGCCCCAGCATTTT	CASSISGPSNQPQHF
-	TRBJ2-5	-	TRBV28	TGTGCCAGCAGAAGAGGGGGTCGCGGGTCCCAAGAGACCCAGTACTTC	CASRRGGRGSQETQYF
-	TRBJ1-2	TRBD1	TRBV29-1	TGCAGCGTTGAAGTATGGGACAGGGCCCCTGGAGGCTACACCTTC	CSVEVWDRAPGGYTF
-	TRBJ1-3	-	TRBV9	TGTGCCAGCAGCGTAGGCCCCCCCCTCGATAGCTCTGGAAACACCATATATTTT	CASSVGPPLDSSGNTIYF
-	TRBJ2-2	TRBD1	TRBV25-1	TGTGCCAGCAGTGTCCCGGGACAGGGGTCCGGGGAGCTGTTTTTT	CASSVPGQGSGELFF